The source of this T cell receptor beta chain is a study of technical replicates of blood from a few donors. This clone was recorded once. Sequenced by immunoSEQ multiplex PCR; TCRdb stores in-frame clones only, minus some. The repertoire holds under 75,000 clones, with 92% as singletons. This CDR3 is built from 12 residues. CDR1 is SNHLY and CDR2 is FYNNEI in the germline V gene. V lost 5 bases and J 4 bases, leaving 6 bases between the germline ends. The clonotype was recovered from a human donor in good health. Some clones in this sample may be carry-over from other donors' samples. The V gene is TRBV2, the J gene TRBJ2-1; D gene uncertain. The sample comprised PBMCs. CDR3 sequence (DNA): TGTGCCAGCAGTTACACATACAATGAGCAGTTCTTC. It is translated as CASSYTYNEQFF.